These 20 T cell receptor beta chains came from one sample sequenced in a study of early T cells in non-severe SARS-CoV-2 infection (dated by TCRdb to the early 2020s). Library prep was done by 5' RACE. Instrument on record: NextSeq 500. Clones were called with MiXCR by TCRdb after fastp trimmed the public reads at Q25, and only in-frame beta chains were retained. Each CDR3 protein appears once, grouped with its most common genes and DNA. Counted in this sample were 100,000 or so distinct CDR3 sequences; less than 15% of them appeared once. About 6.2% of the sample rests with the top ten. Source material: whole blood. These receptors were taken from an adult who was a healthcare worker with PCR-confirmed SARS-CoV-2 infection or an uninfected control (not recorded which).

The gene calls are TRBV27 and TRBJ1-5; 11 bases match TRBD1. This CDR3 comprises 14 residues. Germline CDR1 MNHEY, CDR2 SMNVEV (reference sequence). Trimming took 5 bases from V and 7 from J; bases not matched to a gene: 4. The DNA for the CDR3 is TGTGCCAGCAGTGTGGACAGGGGGCGGCAGCCCCAGCATTTT. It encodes CASSVDRGRQPQHF.

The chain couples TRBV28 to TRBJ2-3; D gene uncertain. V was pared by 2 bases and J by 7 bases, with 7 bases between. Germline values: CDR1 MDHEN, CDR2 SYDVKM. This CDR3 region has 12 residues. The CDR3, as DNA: TGTGCCAGCAGTTTACGGCAGAATACGCAGTATTTT. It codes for CASSLRQNTQYF.

The CDR3 loop reads CASRVFADLYEQYF. CDR3 nucleotides: TGCGCCAGCAGGGTGTTTGCGGACCTCTACGAGCAGTACTTC. This chain uses TRBV5-1 with TRBJ2-7; D is uncertain. The V gene's germline CDR1 is SGHRS and CDR2 YFSETQ. V lost 5 bases and J 3 bases, leaving 15 bases between the germline ends. The CDR3 is 14 residues long.

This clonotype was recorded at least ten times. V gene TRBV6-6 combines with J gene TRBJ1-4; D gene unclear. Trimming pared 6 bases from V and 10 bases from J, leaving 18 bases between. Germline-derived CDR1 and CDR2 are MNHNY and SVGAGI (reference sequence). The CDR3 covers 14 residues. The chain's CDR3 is CASRPPGPRGKLFF. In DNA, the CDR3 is TGTGCCAGCAGACCACCGGGTCCGCGGGGAAAACTGTTTTTT.

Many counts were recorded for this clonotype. Here the CDR3 reads CASSFTRAAYGYTF. The CDR3, as DNA: TGTGCCAGCAGTTTCACTAGGGCGGCGTATGGCTACACCTTC. V gene TRBV28 combines with J gene TRBJ1-2; no clear D gene. This CDR3 has 14 amino acids. V lost 3 bases to trimming and J lost 5 bases, with 13 bases between them. CDR1 MDHEN and CDR2 SYDVKM come from the germline V gene.

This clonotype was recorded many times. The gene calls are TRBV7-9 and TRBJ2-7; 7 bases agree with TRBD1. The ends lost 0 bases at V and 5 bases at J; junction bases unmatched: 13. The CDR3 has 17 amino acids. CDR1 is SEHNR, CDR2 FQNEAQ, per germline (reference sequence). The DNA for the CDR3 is TGTGCCAGCAGCTTAGCCGAAACCGGGACAGAGGTGGACGAGCAGTACTTC. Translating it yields CASSLAETGTEVDEQYF.

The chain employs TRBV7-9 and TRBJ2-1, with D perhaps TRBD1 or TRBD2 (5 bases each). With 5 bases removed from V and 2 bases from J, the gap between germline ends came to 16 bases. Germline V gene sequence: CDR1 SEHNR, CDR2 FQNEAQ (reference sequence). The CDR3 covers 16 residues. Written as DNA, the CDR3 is TGTGCCAGCAGCCACGGGGAGACAGAACCCTACAATGAGCAGTTCTTC. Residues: CASSHGETEPYNEQFF.

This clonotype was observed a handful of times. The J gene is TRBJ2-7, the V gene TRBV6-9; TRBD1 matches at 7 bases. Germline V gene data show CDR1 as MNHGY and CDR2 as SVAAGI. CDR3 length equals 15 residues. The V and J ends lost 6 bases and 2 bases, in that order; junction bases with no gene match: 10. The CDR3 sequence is CASSPRDRRPYEQYF. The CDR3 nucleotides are TGTGCCAGCAGCCCCCGGGACAGAAGACCCTACGAGCAGTACTTC.

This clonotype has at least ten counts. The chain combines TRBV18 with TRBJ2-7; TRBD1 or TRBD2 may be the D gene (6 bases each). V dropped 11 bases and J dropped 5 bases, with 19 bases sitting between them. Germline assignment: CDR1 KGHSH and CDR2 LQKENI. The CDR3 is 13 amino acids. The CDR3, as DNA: TGTGCCGGTGGGCGATACAGGGAGGACGAGCAGTACTTC. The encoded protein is CAGGRYREDEQYF.

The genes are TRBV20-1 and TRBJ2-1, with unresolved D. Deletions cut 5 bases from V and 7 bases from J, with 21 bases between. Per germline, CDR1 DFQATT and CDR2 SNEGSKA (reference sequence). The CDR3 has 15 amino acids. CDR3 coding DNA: TGCAGTGCTCAGACCGGGCCCGCCTACGGGAATGAGCAGTTCTTC. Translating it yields CSAQTGPAYGNEQFF.

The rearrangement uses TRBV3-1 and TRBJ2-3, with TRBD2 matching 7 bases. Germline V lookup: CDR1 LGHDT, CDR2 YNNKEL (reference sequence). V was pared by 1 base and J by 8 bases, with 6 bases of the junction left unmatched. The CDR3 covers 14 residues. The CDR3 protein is CASSQAREVGTQYF. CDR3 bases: TGTGCCAGCAGCCAAGCCCGGGAGGTTGGTACGCAGTATTTT.

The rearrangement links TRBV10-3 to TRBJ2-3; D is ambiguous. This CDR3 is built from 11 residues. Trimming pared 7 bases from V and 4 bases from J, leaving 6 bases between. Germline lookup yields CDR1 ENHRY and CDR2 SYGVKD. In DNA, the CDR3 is TGTGCCATCACCGCCGCAGATACGCAGTATTTT. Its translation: CAITAADTQYF.

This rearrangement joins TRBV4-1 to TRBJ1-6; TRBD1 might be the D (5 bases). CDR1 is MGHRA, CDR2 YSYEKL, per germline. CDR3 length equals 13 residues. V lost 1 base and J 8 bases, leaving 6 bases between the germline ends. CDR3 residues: CASSQGGYSPLHF. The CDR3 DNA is TGCGCCAGCAGCCAAGGGGGGTATTCACCCCTCCACTTT.

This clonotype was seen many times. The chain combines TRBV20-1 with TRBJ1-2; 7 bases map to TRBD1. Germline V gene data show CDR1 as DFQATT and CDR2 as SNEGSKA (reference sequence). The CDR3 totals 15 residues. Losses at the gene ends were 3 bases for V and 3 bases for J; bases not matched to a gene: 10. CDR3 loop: CSASLSTGSYYGYTF. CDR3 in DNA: TGCAGTGCTAGTCTCTCGACAGGGTCGTACTATGGCTACACCTTC.

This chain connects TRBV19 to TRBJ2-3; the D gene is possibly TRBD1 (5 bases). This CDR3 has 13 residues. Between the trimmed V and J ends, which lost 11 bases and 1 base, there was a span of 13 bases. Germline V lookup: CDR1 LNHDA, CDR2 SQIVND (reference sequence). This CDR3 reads CACGHLGTDTQYF. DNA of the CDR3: TGTGCCTGCGGACATTTAGGCACAGATACGCAGTATTTT.

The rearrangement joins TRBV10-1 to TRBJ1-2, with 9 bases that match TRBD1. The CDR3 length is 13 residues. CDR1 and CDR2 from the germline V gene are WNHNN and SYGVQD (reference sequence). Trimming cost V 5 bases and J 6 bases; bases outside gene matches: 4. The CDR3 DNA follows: TGCGCCAGCAGTCCGACAGGGGGACATGGCTACACCTTC. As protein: CASSPTGGHGYTF.

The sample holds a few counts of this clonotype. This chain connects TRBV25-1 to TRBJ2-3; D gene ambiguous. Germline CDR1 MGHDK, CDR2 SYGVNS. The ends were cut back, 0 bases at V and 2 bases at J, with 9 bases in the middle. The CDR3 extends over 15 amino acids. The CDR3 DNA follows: TGTGCCAGCAGTGAATATAACTCGGTCACAGATACGCAGTATTTT. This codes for CASSEYNSVTDTQYF.

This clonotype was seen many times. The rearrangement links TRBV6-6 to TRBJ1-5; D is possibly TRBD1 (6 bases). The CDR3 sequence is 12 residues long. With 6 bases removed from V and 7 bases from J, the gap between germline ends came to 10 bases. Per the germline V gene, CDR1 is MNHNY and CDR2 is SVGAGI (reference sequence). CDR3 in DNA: TGTGCCAGCAGGAAACAGGGACAGCCCCAGCATTTT. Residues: CASRKQGQPQHF.

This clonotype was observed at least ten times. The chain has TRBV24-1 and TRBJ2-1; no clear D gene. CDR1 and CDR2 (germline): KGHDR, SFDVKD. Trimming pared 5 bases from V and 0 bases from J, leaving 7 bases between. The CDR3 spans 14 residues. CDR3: CATSGGDSYNEQFF. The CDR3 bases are TGTGCCACCAGTGGTGGAGACTCCTACAATGAGCAGTTCTTC.

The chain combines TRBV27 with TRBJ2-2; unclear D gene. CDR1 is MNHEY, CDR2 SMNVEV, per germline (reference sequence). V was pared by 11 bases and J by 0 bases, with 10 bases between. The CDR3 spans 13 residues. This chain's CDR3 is CAVRSTNTGELFF. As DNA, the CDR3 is TGTGCCGTCCGGAGTACGAACACCGGGGAGCTGTTTTTT.